The 16 T cell receptor beta chains given below trace back to one sample, sequenced in a study of cytomegalovirus exposure and HLA in healthy donors. PCR amplification relied on 60 Vbeta primers (plus 13 Jbeta primers). The protocol was immunoSEQ multiplex PCR, while the TCRdb copy is restricted to in-frame clones and leaves out a portion. The sample contains some 93,000 clones, 82% of which appear only once. The specimen was PBMCs. The receptors were gathered from a middle-aged man in good health and CMV-seronegative.

Turning to this clone: The junction shows a germline mismatch at one end, possibly a read error. This sequence joins TRBV7-7 and TRBJ2-7; 10 bases map to TRBD1. From germline, CDR1 is SSHAT and CDR2 FNYEAQ (reference sequence). The CDR3 totals 15 residues. The CDR3 sequence: CASSEGQGSSYEQYF. The CDR3 nucleotides read TGTGCTAGCAGCGAGGGACAGGGGAGCTCCTACGAGCAGTACTTC.

The chain has TRBV11-2 and TRBJ2-2, with D possibly TRBD2 on 6 matching bases. CDR3 length: 17 residues. Trimming took off 1 base at V and 1 base at J, with 13 bases between the two ends. Germline loops: CDR1 SGHAT, CDR2 FQNNGV. The CDR3 is CASSLVGGGGNTGELFF. The CDR3 DNA follows: TGTGCCAGCAGCTTAGTCGGGGGAGGAGGGAACACCGGGGAGCTGTTTTTT.

V usage is TRBV5-1 and J usage is TRBJ1-2; TRBD1 might be the D (5 bases). CDR1 is SGHRS, CDR2 YFSETQ, per germline. V lost 0 bases, J lost 4 bases, and 7 bases lay in between. The CDR3 totals 13 residues. The CDR3 reads CASSLDGAYGYTF. In nucleotides, the CDR3 is TGCGCCAGCAGCTTGGATGGGGCCTATGGCTACACCTTC. Using reference TRBV5-1 and TRBJ1-2 for the parts outside the CDR3, the full variable domain is KAGVTQTPRYLIKTRGQQVTLSCSPISGHRSVSWYQQTPGQGLQFLFEYFSETQRNKGNFPGRFSGRQFSNSRSEMNVSTLELGDSALYLCASSLDGAYGYTFGSGTRLTVV.

The chain couples TRBV13 to TRBJ2-3; 7 bases map to TRBD2. The V gene end was trimmed by 5 bases and the J gene end by 4 bases; junction bases not matched to a gene: 9. The germline V gene has CDR1 PRHDT and CDR2 FYEKMQ (reference sequence). The CDR3 is 15 residues long. The DNA for the CDR3 is TGTGCCAGCAGCGATCGGGGGGTTGGTGCAGATACGCAGTATTTT. It codes for CASSDRGVGADTQYF.

To note about this clone: Other DNA sequences in this specimen translate into the identical CDR3. The gene calls are TRBV4-2 and TRBJ1-4; possible D gene TRBD1, 5 bases. Trimming stripped 1 base from V and 0 bases from J, with 9 bases between. CDR1 and CDR2 from the germline V gene are LGHNA and YNFKEQ. The CDR3 runs to 16 residues. The CDR3 sequence is CASSQGGGATNEKLFF. In DNA, the CDR3 is TGTGCCAGCAGCCAAGGGGGGGGAGCAACTAATGAAAAACTGTTTTTT.

This clone was detected once. The chain carries TRBV6-1 and TRBJ1-2, with TRBD1 identical over 7 bases. This CDR3 spans 12 amino acids. Trimming removed 6 bases from V and 6 bases from J; junction bases left unmatched: 4. Germline CDR1 is MNHNS and CDR2 is SASEGT. CDR3: CASRGTENGYTF. In DNA form, the CDR3 reads TGTGCCAGCAGAGGGACAGAGAATGGCTACACCTTC.

V and J are TRBV9 and TRBJ1-5; D is uncertain. Trimming stripped 3 bases from V and 8 bases from J, with 21 bases between. The CDR3 length is 16 residues. Germline V gene lookup returns CDR1 SGDLS and CDR2 YYNGEE. CDR3 amino acids: CASSDGSSGLNKPQHF. CDR3 bases: TGTGCCAGCAGCGACGGAAGTAGCGGGTTGAATAAGCCCCAGCATTTT.

This rearrangement joins TRBV6-1 to TRBJ1-1; 11 positions agree with TRBD1. This CDR3 is built from 15 residues. With 6 bases clipped from V and 4 bases from J, the junction kept 7 bases outside the gene matches. Per the germline V gene, CDR1 is MNHNS and CDR2 is SASEGT. In DNA form, the CDR3 reads TGTGCCAGCAGCGGACAGGGGGCGAGGCGCACTGAAGCTTTCTTT. As protein: CASSGQGARRTEAFF.

This clone was detected a few times. The chain is built from TRBV4-2 and TRBJ1-1; 7 nucleotides align to TRBD1. Germline V gene sequence: CDR1 LGHNA, CDR2 YNFKEQ. This CDR3 contains 15 residues. V trimming: 2 bases; J trimming: 6 bases; junction bases outside the gene matches: 9. The CDR3 nucleotides are TGTGCCAGCAGCCAACCACAGGGGAGGAGGGCTGAAGCTTTCTTT. This gives the protein CASSQPQGRRAEAFF.

V gene TRBV9 combines with J gene TRBJ2-1; 7 bases match TRBD1. The J segment lost 0 bases and the V segment lost 1 base, leaving 10 bases of the junction unmatched. Germline CDR1 SGDLS, CDR2 YYNGEE. The length of the CDR3 is 18 residues. This CDR3 reads CASSVKGDRESSYNEQFF. For the CDR3, the DNA is TGTGCCAGCAGCGTAAAGGGTGACAGGGAGAGCTCCTACAATGAGCAGTTCTTC.

The rearrangement links TRBV6-4 to TRBJ2-3, with D possibly being TRBD2 (5 bases). The CDR3 is made up of 13 amino acids. Trimming cost V 9 bases and J 1 base, with 11 bases left between them. From germline, CDR1 is MRHNA and CDR2 SNTAGT. The CDR3 region is CARLADRTDTQYF. CDR3 sequence (DNA): TGTGCCAGGCTAGCAGACCGCACAGATACGCAGTATTTT.

In this sample, this clone turned up a few times. This chain joins TRBV19 and TRBJ2-1; 11 bases map to TRBD1. The CDR3 spans 15 residues. J was trimmed by 7 bases and V by 8 bases; bases with no gene match: 10. Germline assignment: CDR1 LNHDA and CDR2 SQIVND (reference sequence). CDR3 coding DNA: TGTGCCAGTGAATACGGACAGGGGGCTGGGAATGAGCAGTTCTTC. This sequence encodes CASEYGQGAGNEQFF.

This sequence joins TRBV7-9 and TRBJ2-1; 15 bases are a match to TRBD2. Germline loops: CDR1 SEHNR, CDR2 FQNEAQ (reference sequence). V gave up 5 bases and J gave up 3 bases; unmatched junction bases: 5. This CDR3 is 17 amino acids long. CDR3 residues: CASSIGLAGGLYNEQFF. In nucleotides, the CDR3 is TGTGCCAGCAGCATAGGACTAGCGGGAGGGCTCTACAATGAGCAGTTCTTC. The variable domain in full, completed from reference TRBV7-9 and TRBJ2-1, reads DTGVSQNPRHKITKRGQNVTFRCDPISEHNRLYWYRQTLGQGPEFLTYFQNEAQLEKSRLLSDRFSAERPKGSFSTLEIQRTEQGDSAMYLCASSIGLAGGLYNEQFFGPGTRLTVL.

Only one count was recorded for this clone. This rearrangement joins TRBV6-5 to TRBJ1-1; TRBD1 aligns across 10 bases. Looked up from germline, CDR1 is MNHEY and CDR2 is SVGAGI. The CDR3 has 15 residues. J was trimmed by 5 bases and V by 5 bases; bases with no gene match: 8. The CDR3, as DNA: TGTGCCAGCAGTAAGACCGGGACAGGGGTAACTGAAGCTTTCTTT. Its translation: CASSKTGTGVTEAFF.

This chain's CDR3 is CASSQDLGTGVYNEQFF. The CDR3 region has the DNA TGCGCCAGCAGCCAAGATCTAGGGACAGGAGTGTACAATGAGCAGTTCTTC. The rearrangement joins TRBV4-1 to TRBJ2-1; 8 nucleotides line up with TRBD1. Germline CDR1 is MGHRA and CDR2 is YSYEKL. Losses at the gene ends were 0 bases for V and 4 bases for J; bases not matched to a gene: 8. The CDR3 consists of 17 residues.

The V and J genes are TRBV7-3 and TRBJ2-3; 8 positions agree with TRBD2. The CDR3 covers 16 residues. CDR1 and CDR2 (germline): SGHTA, FQGTGA. V was clipped by 3 bases and J by 2 bases; unmatched bases: 7. CDR3 DNA sequence: TGTGCCAGCAGCTTTGGGGCTAGCGGGTCCACAGATACGCAGTATTTT. The encoded protein is CASSFGASGSTDTQYF.